These 4 T cell receptor beta chains were all obtained from the same sample, sequenced in a study of a mutant IDH1 vaccine in newly diagnosed glioma listed by TCRdb under 2021. The time point tag for this specimen amounts to: week 47, end of study. Every vaccine dose consisted of 300 ug of a 20-mer mutant IDH1 peptide in Montanide, administered subcutaneously together with topical imiquimod. The method was the immunoSEQ multiplex PCR assay. The clones in this table, taken by TCRdb from immuneACCESS, are in-frame only. Not every clone is retained; where verified, under half of the shortfall comes from an unresolved V gene, and the cause of the rest is unknown. This sample gives fewer than 60,000 clones in total; 65% of them show up just once. The top ten clones comprise 4% to 5.5% of the sample. No antigens are known for them. The sequenced sample was peripheral blood mononuclear cells (PBMCs), obtained from a glioma patient whose treatment included an IDH1 peptide vaccine. All receptors derive from a man aged 35 to 55 with glioma. Some clones in this sample may be carry-over from other donors' samples.

The chain uses TRBV19 and TRBJ2-6, with a possible D match to TRBD1 (6 bases). CDR1 is LNHDA, CDR2 SQIVND, per germline (reference sequence). Trimming took off 3 bases at V and 1 base at J, with 16 bases between the two ends. The CDR3 has 18 residues. The CDR3 nucleotides are TGTGCCAGTAGTATCATCGGCCAGGGGCGTTCTGGGGCCAACGTCCTGACTTTC. It yields the protein CASSIIGQGRSGANVLTF.

Concerning this clone itself: A read error may produce the germline difference seen at one junction end. The J gene is TRBJ1-4, the V gene TRBV7-6; D is undetermined. This CDR3 comprises 15 residues. Per germline, CDR1 SGHVS and CDR2 FNYEAQ. In DNA form, the CDR3 reads TGTGTCAGCAGCTTAGACGGGGCAACTAATGAAAAACTGTTTTTT. Protein: CVSSLDGATNEKLFF.

The J gene is TRBJ1-6, the V gene TRBV2, with TRBD1 matching 7 bases. The germline gives CDR1 SNHLY, CDR2 FYNNEI. This CDR3 has 14 residues. After removal of 5 bases from V and 8 bases from J, the junction contained 6 bases not matched to a gene. CDR3 loop: CASSRQGEYSPLHF. Written as DNA, the CDR3 is TGTGCCAGCAGTCGACAGGGAGAGTATTCACCCCTCCACTTT. Supplemented by reference TRBV2 and TRBJ1-6, the full variable domain reads EPEVTQTPSHQVTQMGQEVILRCVPISNHLYFYWYRQILGQKVEFLVSFYNNEISEKSEIFDDQFSVERPDGSNFTLKIRSTKLEDSAMYFCASSRQGEYSPLHFGNGTRLTVT.

This clone was found a few times. The V call is TRBV2, the J call TRBJ1-1; D remains unclear. CDR1 and CDR2 (germline): SNHLY, FYNNEI. The CDR3 consists of 12 residues. V shed 8 bases and J shed 0 bases, with 7 bases lying between them. CDR3 loop: CASDRLNTEAFF. The CDR3 DNA reads TGTGCCAGCGACCGCCTGAACACTGAAGCTTTCTTT.